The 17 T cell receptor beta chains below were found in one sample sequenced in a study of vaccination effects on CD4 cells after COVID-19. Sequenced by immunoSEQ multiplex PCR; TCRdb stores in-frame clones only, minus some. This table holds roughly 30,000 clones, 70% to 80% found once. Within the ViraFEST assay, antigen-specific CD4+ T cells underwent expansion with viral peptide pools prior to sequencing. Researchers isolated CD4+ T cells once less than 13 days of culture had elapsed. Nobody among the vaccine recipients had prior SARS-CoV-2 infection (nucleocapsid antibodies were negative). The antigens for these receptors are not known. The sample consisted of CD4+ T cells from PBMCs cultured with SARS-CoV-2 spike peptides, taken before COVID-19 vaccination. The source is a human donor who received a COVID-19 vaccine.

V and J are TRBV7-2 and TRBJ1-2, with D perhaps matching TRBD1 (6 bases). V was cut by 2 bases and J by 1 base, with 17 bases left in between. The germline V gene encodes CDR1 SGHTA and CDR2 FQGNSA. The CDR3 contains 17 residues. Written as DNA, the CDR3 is TGTGCCAGCAGCTTAACTCTACAGGGTGCCCATAACTATGGCTACACCTTC. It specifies CASSLTLQGAHNYGYTF. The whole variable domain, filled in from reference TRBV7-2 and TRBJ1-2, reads GAGVSQSPSNKVTEKGKDVELRCDPISGHTALYWYRQSLGQGLEFLIYFQGNSAPDKSGLPSDRFSAERTGGSVSTLTIQRTQQEDSAVYLCASSLTLQGAHNYGYTFGSGTRLTVV.

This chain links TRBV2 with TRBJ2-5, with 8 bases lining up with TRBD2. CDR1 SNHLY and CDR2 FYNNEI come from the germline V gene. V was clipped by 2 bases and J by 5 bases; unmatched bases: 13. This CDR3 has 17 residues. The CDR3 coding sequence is TGTGCCAGCAGTGAAAGAAAGCGGGGGCCCCCCCAGGAGACCCAGTACTTC. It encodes CASSERKRGPPQETQYF.

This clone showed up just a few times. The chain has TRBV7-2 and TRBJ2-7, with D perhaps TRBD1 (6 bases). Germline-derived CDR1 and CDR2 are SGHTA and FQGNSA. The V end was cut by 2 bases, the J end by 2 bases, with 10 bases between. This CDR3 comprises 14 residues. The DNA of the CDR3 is TGTGCCAGCAGCTTAATGGGGGCCGCCTACGAGCAGTACTTC. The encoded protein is CASSLMGAAYEQYF.

DNA of the CDR3: TGTGCCAGCAGTGAGCAGGGACAGGGGGCTTTGGAAGCTTTCTTT. Amino acid sequence: CASSEQGQGALEAFF. The chain links TRBV6-1 to TRBJ1-1, with 12 bases fitting TRBD1. V lost 3 bases and J lost 8; bases outside the gene matches: 7. Germline loops: CDR1 MNHNS, CDR2 SASEGT. This CDR3 is built from 15 residues.

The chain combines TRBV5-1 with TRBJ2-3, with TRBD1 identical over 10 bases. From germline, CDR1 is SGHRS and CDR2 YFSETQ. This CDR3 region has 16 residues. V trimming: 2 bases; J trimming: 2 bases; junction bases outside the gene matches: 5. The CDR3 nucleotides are TGCGCCAGCAGCTTAACCGGGACAGGGGTCACAGATACGCAGTATTTT. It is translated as CASSLTGTGVTDTQYF. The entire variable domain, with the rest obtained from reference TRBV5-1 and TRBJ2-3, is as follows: KAGVTQTPRYLIKTRGQQVTLSCSPISGHRSVSWYQQTPGQGLQFLFEYFSETQRNKGNFPGRFSGRQFSNSRSEMNVSTLELGDSALYLCASSLTGTGVTDTQYFGPGTRLTVL.

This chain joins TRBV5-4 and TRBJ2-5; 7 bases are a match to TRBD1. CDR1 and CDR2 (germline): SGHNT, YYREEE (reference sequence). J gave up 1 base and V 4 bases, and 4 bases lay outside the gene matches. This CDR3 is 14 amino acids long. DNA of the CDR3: TGTGCCAGCAGCCAAAGGGACAGCCAAGAGACCCAGTACTTC. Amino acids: CASSQRDSQETQYF. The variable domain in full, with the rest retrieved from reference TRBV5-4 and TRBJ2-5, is ETGVTQSPTHLIKTRGQQVTLRCSSQSGHNTVSWYQQALGQGPQFIFQYYREEENGRGNFPPRFSGLQFPNYSSELNVNALELDDSALYLCASSQRDSQETQYFGPGTRLLVL.

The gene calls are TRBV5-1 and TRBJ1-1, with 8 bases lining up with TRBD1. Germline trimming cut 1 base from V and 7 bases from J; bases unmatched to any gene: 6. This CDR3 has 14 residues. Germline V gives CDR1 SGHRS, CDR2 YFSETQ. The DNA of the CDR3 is TGCGCCAGCAGCTTGAAGGGGACAGGCAATGAAGCTTTCTTT. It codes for CASSLKGTGNEAFF. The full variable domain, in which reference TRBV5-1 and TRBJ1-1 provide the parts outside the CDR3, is KAGVTQTPRYLIKTRGQQVTLSCSPISGHRSVSWYQQTPGQGLQFLFEYFSETQRNKGNFPGRFSGRQFSNSRSEMNVSTLELGDSALYLCASSLKGTGNEAFFGQGTRLTVV.

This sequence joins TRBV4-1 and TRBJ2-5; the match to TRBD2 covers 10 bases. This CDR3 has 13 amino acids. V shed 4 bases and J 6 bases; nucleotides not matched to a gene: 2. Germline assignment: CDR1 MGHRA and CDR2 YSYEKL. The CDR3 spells CASSPSGGKTQYF. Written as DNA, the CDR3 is TGCGCCAGCAGCCCTAGCGGGGGAAAGACCCAGTACTTC.

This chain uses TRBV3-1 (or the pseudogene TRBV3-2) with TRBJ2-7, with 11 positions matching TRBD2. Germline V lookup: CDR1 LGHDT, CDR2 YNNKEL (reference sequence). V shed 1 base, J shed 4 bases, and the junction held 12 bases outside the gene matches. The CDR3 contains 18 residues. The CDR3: CASSQAGTSGIRGYEQYF. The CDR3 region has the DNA TGTGCCAGCAGCCAAGCAGGGACTAGCGGCATCCGGGGTTACGAGCAGTACTTC.

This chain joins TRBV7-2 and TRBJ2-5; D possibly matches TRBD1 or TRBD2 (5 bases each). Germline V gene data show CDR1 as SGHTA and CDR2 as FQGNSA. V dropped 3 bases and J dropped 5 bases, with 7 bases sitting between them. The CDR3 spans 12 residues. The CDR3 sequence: CASSLGVETQYF. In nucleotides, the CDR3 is TGTGCCAGCAGCTTGGGGGTGGAGACCCAGTACTTC.

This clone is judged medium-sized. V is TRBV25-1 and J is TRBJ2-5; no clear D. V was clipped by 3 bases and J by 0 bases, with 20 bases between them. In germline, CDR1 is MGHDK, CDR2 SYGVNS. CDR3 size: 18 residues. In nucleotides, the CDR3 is TGTGCCAGCAGTGATCGGTTATCTCCACAGATACACCAAGAGACCCAGTACTTC. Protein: CASSDRLSPQIHQETQYF.

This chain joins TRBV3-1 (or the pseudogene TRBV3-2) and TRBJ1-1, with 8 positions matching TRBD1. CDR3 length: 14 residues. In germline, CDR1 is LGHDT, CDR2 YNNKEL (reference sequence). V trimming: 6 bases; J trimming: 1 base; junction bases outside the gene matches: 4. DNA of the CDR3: TGTGCCAGCAGTCACGGACAGGGGAACACTGAAGCTTTCTTT. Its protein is CASSHGQGNTEAFF.

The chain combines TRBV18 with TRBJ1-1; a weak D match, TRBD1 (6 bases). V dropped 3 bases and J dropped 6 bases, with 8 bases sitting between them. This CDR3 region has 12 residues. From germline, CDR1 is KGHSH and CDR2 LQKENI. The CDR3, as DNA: TGTGCCAGCTCACCGTACAGGGCTGAAGCTTTCTTT. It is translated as CASSPYRAEAFF.

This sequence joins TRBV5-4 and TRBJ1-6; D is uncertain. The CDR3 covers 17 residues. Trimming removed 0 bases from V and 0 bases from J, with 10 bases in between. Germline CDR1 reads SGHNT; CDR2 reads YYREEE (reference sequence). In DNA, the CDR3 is TGTGCCAGCAGCTTGGGGGCCAGGACCTCCTATAATTCACCCCTCCACTTT. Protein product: CASSLGARTSYNSPLHF. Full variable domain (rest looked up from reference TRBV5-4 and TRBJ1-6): ETGVTQSPTHLIKTRGQQVTLRCSSQSGHNTVSWYQQALGQGPQFIFQYYREEENGRGNFPPRFSGLQFPNYSSELNVNALELDDSALYLCASSLGARTSYNSPLHFGNGTRLTVT.

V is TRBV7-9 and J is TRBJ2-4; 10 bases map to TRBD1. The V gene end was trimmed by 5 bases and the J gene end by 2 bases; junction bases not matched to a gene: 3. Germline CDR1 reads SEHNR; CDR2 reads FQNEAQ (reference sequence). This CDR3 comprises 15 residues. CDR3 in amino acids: CASSRTGGTKNIQYF. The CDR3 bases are TGTGCCAGCAGCCGGACAGGGGGTACCAAAAACATTCAGTACTTC.

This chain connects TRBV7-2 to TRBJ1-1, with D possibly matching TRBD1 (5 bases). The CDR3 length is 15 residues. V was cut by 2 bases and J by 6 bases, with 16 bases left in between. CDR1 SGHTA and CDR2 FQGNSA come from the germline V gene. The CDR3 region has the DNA TGTGCCAGCAGCTTACGCGGCGTGGGGCTTTCTGAAGCTTTCTTT. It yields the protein CASSLRGVGLSEAFF.

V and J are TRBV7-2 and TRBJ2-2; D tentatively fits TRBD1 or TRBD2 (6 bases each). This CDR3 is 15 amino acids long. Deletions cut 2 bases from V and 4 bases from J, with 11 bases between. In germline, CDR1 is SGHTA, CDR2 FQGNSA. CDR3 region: CASSLRGAGTGELFF. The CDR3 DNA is TGTGCCAGCAGCTTAAGGGGGGCGGGCACCGGGGAGCTGTTTTTT.